A selection of T cell receptor beta chains follows, all from one sample in a study of B cell selection in AIRE deficiency. Profiled with immunoSEQ multiplex PCR; TCRdb holds only in-frame clones, not every one. This table holds about 22,000 clones, 80% to 95% found once. Specimen: CD4+CD25+ Tregs sorted from PBMCs. These receptors all come from a human donor in good health. Each CDR3 is given with its conserved first and last residue. The D gene is left open where the match is weak. Some rows mark clone size as missing; the rest say once, few, many or name a class of expanded clone.

.	.	TRBV6-1	TRBJ1-1	TGTGCCAGCAATGAACGGCCGAACACTGAAGCTTTCTTT	CASNERPNTEAFF
.	TRBD1	TRBV29-1	TRBJ1-5	TGCAGCGTTGCAGGGGGCGGTCAGCCCCAGCATTTT	CSVAGGGQPQHF
.	.	TRBV25-1	TRBJ2-1	TGTGCCAGCAGTGAATTGGGCCAGGGCCGCTCCTACAATGAGCAGTTCTTC	CASSELGQGRSYNEQFF
.	.	TRBV6-5	TRBJ1-6	TGTGCCAGCAGTTACTGGGGACTTAATAATTCACCCCTCCACTTT	CASSYWGLNNSPLHF
.	.	TRBV7-2	TRBJ1-2	TGTGCCAGCAGCTTTTCCTCCAGTTCGGATGGCTACACCTTC	CASSFSSSSDGYTF
once	.	TRBV7-3	TRBJ2-3	TGTGCCAGCAGCTTAACTTTAGAAACTACGCAGTATTTT	CASSLTLETTQYF
.	.	TRBV4-2	TRBJ2-7	TGTGCCAGCAGCCGGGCGACAGTAGGATCCTACGAGCAGTACTTC	CASSRATVGSYEQYF
.	.	TRBV14	TRBJ2-7	TGTGCCAGCAGCCAAGATCGATACTACGAGCAGTACTTC	CASSQDRYYEQYF
.	.	TRBV18	TRBJ2-6	TGTGCCAGCTCACCACGAGTTATCTCTGGGGCCAACGTCCTGACTTTC	CASSPRVISGANVLTF
.	.	TRBV18	TRBJ2-1	TGTGCCAGCTCCCTGATACAGGGGACTACGAATGAGCAGTTCTTC	CASSLIQGTTNEQFF
.	TRBD2	TRBV5-4	TRBJ2-7	TGTGCCAGCAGCCTACTAGCGGGAAGCGAGGAGCAGTACTTC	CASSLLAGSEEQYF
.	.	TRBV19	TRBJ1-1	TGTGCCAGTAGTATCTCTGGAGGGGGAATGGAGGCTTTCTTT	CASSISGGGMEAFF
.	TRBD2	TRBV7-2	TRBJ2-2	TGTGCCAGCAGCTCCACCTTACTAGCGGGAGCGAACACCGGGGAGCTGTTTTTT	CASSSTLLAGANTGELFF
once	.	TRBV6-1	TRBJ2-7	TGTGCCAGCAGTGCGACGTGGGACGAGCAGTACTTC	CASSATWDEQYF
.	TRBD2	TRBV6-1	TRBJ2-3	TGTGCCAGCACTACTAGCGGGCGACTAGATACGCAGTATTTT	CASTTSGRLDTQYF
.	TRBD1	TRBV5-8	TRBJ1-5	TGTGCCAGCAGCACGGGGGGACAGATCAATCAGCCCCAGCATTTT	CASSTGGQINQPQHF
.	TRBD1	TRBV19	TRBJ1-1	TGTGCCAGTACGCGACAGGGGTACACTGAAGCTTTCTTT	CASTRQGYTEAFF
.	.	TRBV6-6	TRBJ2-5	TGTACCTGTATGAGCAGGGACACTGAGACCCAGTACTTC	CTCMSRDTETQYF
.	.	TRBV11-3	TRBJ1-1	TGTGCCAGCAGCTTAGGGACAGTGGGCGATAAAATCTTCTTT	CASSLGTVGDKIFF
once	TRBD1	TRBV14	TRBJ1-2	TGTGCCAGCAGCCAAGAGGCACCGGGGGACAGGGGGCTCAGGGGCTACACCTTC	CASSQEAPGDRGLRGYTF
few	.	TRBV7-8	TRBJ1-2	TGTGCCAGCAGCTTAGGGGGCAGGGGCTACACCTTC	CASSLGGRGYTF
.	TRBD2	TRBV2	TRBJ2-7	TGTGCCAGCAGTGAAGCGCTCGGGGGGGGGTCAACTAGCTCCTACGAGCAGTACTTC	CASSEALGGGSTSSYEQYF
.	.	TRBV19	TRBJ2-3	TGTGCCAGTAAAGAACAGGGCACAGATACGCATTATTTT	CASKEQGTDTHYF
.	.	TRBV7-2	TRBJ1-6	TGTGCCAGCAATTTAAGCGTAGGTTCACCCCTCCACTTT	CASNLSVGSPLHF
.	TRBD2	TRBV19	TRBJ2-5	TGTGCCAGTAGTTTTAGCGGGGGGGCCGAGACCCAGTACTTC	CASSFSGGAETQYF
.	.	TRBV5-5	TRBJ1-1	TGTGCCAGCAGCTTGAGATTACTGGGGTTAGGCGCTGAAGCTTTCTTT	CASSLRLLGLGAEAFF
.	.	TRBV5-4	TRBJ1-2	TGTGCCAGCAGCCAAGAGGGCAGGGCGAGTCGCGGCTACACCTTC	CASSQEGRASRGYTF
.	TRBD1	TRBV7-2	TRBJ2-6	TGTGCCAGCAGCCGACAGGGGAGCTCTGGGGCCAACGTCCTGACTTTC	CASSRQGSSGANVLTF
.	TRBD1	TRBV7-2	TRBJ2-7	TGTGCCAGCAGCGGGACAGGGGGCGACGAGCAGTACTTC	CASSGTGGDEQYF
few	TRBD1	TRBV5-4	TRBJ2-2	TGTGCCAGCAGCCCAGGACAGGGGGCGCTCACCGGGGAGCTGTTTTTT	CASSPGQGALTGELFF
.	TRBD1	TRBV10-3	TRBJ1-1	TGTGCCATCAGTGATGGACAGGGCTGGAACACTGAAGCTTTCTTT	CAISDGQGWNTEAFF
.	.	TRBV6-1	TRBJ2-7	TGTGCCAGCAGTGAAGGTCCAGCTCCGAGCTCCTACGAGCAGTACTTC	CASSEGPAPSSYEQYF
.	TRBD1	TRBV6-6	TRBJ2-1	TGTGCCAGCGGGACAGCTTCCTACAATGAGCAGTTCTTC	CASGTASYNEQFF
.	.	TRBV11-1	TRBJ1-5	TGTGCCAGCAGCTTAGTGGGGTCAGGGTGCAATCAGCCCCAGCATTTT	CASSLVGSGCNQPQHF
.	TRBD2	TRBV19	TRBJ2-3	TGTGCCAGTAGGCCTAGCGGGGGGGCCTGGGCAGATACGCAGTATTTT	CASRPSGGAWADTQYF
.	.	TRBV6-1	TRBJ2-7	TGTGCCAGCAGTCAAACTAGGTCCGTCGAGCAGTACTTC	CASSQTRSVEQYF
.	.	TRBV12-5	TRBJ2-7	TGTGCTAGTGGGCCTACCTACGAGCAGTACTTC	CASGPTYEQYF
.	.	TRBV18	TRBJ2-7	TGTGCCAGCTCACCTCGCCGGGGGGCGCACGAGCAGTACTTC	CASSPRRGAHEQYF
.	TRBD1	TRBV2	TRBJ1-6	TGTGCCAGCAGTGACACAGGGGCTTTTTCACCCCTCCACTTT	CASSDTGAFSPLHF
.	TRBD2	TRBV4-1	TRBJ2-3	TGCGCCAGCAGCCCCGGGGGGTTCACAGATACGCAGTATTTT	CASSPGGFTDTQYF
.	.	TRBV6-5	TRBJ2-7	TGTGCCAGCAGTTACTCGCGCGCCTACGAGCAGTACTTC	CASSYSRAYEQYF
.	.	TRBV5-1	TRBJ2-7	TGCGCCAGCAGCTTGGCGGTACAGCCGACCTACGAGCAGTACTTC	CASSLAVQPTYEQYF
.	TRBD1	TRBV5-1	TRBJ1-4	TGCGCCAGCAGCTTGGCCGGAGGACCCGGGACAGGGTACTTTGCAACTAATGAAAAACTGTTTTTT	CASSLAGGPGTGYFATNEKLFF
.	.	TRBV2	TRBJ1-5	TGTGCCAGCAGTGCGGAGGGTTTAGATCAGCCCCAGCATTTT	CASSAEGLDQPQHF
.	TRBD1	TRBV27	TRBJ1-1	TGTGCCAGCAGCCGAGGGGGCCCCATGAACACTGAAGCTTTCTTT	CASSRGGPMNTEAFF
.	TRBD2	TRBV6-5	TRBJ2-5	TGTGCCAGCAGCCGTAGCGGGAGGGGTACCCAGTACTTC	CASSRSGRGTQYF
.	.	TRBV6-5	TRBJ2-3	TGTGCCAGCAGTTACTCGCTGGGGCAAAGCACAGATACGCAGTATTTT	CASSYSLGQSTDTQYF
.	TRBD2	TRBV4-2	TRBJ2-1	TGTGCCAGCACGAAGCTCCTAGCGGACGGCTACAATGAGCAGTTCTTC	CASTKLLADGYNEQFF